This T cell receptor beta chain was documented in a study of cytomegalovirus exposure and HLA in healthy donors. The PCR employed 60 Vbeta primers together with 13 Jbeta primers. The table came from immunoSEQ multiplex PCR; TCRdb's copy has only in-frame clones and leaves some out. The repertoire holds about 130,000 clones, roughly three quarters seen once, with under 13% in the top ten. V lost 4 bases to trimming and J lost 3 bases, with 15 bases between them. The germline V gene encodes CDR1 ENHRY and CDR2 SYGVKD. This CDR3 is built from 15 residues. V usage is TRBV10-3 and J usage is TRBJ1-1, with D possibly matching TRBD1 (5 bases). The sequenced sample consisted of PBMCs. The clonotype originates from a man under 40 in good health and CMV-seropositive. DNA of the CDR3: TGTGCCATCAGTGCTTGGGGGGGGAAGGACACTGAAGCTTTCTTT. Amino acid sequence: CAISAWGGKDTEAFF.